The 8 T cell receptor beta chains below come from one sample, sequenced in a study of blood T cell repertoires in COVID-19. Assay: immunoSEQ multiplex PCR; the TCRdb copy retains only in-frame clones and omits some. Of more than 150,000 clones listed, around 90% are singletons. Sequencing used peripheral blood. These receptor sequences come from a man in his fifties or sixties with COVID-19, enrolled during active disease.

This chain uses TRBV7-9 with TRBJ1-2; maybe TRBD1 (5 bases). With 5 bases removed from V and 3 bases from J, the gap between germline ends came to 13 bases. The CDR3 is 14 amino acids. The V gene's germline CDR1 is SEHNR and CDR2 FQNEAQ (reference sequence). CDR3 nucleotides: TGTGCCAGCAGCCGCCTCCCGGGGGACTATGGCTACACCTTC. Translation: CASSRLPGDYGYTF.

The chain has TRBV7-3 and TRBJ2-7; 7 bases are a match to TRBD2. Germline values: CDR1 SGHTA, CDR2 FQGTGA. The CDR3 covers 13 residues. The ends lost 5 bases at V and 6 bases at J; junction bases unmatched: 7. CDR3 in DNA: TGTGCCAGCAGCCCTAATGGACTAGGCGAGCAGTACTTC. This sequence encodes CASSPNGLGEQYF.

The chain combines TRBV14 with TRBJ2-3; TRBD1 matches at 9 bases. CDR1 SGHDN and CDR2 FVKESK come from the germline V gene. Unmatched junction bases numbered 5, after V lost 4 bases and J lost 3 bases. The CDR3 is 15 amino acids. CDR3 in amino acids: CASSRRTGVTDTQYF. DNA of the CDR3: TGTGCCAGCAGCCGCCGGACAGGGGTGACAGATACGCAGTATTTT.

V and J are TRBV28 and TRBJ1-1; possible D gene TRBD1, 6 bases. Germline V CDR1 and CDR2: MDHEN, SYDVKM. Trimming shortened V by 6 bases and J by 4 bases, and 12 bases separated the two germline ends. The CDR3 has 13 residues. CDR3 region: CASRLGGATEAFF. The CDR3 nucleotides are TGTGCCAGCAGGCTAGGGGGGGCCACTGAAGCTTTCTTT.

J is TRBJ1-1 and V is TRBV7-9; the D gene is possibly TRBD1 (6 bases). The CDR3 is made up of 13 amino acids. Trimming removed 3 bases at V and 4 bases at J, with 9 bases between. Looked up from germline, CDR1 is SEHNR and CDR2 is FQNEAQ (reference sequence). CDR3 coding DNA: TGTGCCAGCAGCTTGAGGGGGGGCACTGAAGCTTTCTTT. Translation gives CASSLRGGTEAFF.

V is TRBV4-3 and J is TRBJ1-2, with 9 bases fitting TRBD1. The CDR3 is 13 residues long. Germline CDR1 and CDR2: LGHNA and YSLEER. Trimming at V came to 4 bases and at J to 8 bases, leaving 5 bases not matched to a gene. Here the CDR3 DNA reads TGCGCCAGCAGCCTACAGGGGGCAGGCGGCTACACCTTC. This translates into CASSLQGAGGYTF.

The chain carries TRBV12-3 or TRBV12-4 and TRBJ1-2; D is unclear. This CDR3 region has 12 residues. V lost 5 bases to trimming and J lost 11 bases, with 15 bases between them. The CDR3 DNA is TGTGCCAGCAGTCCTATGCGGCTTTCTTACACCTTC. It codes for CASSPMRLSYTF.

This chain joins TRBV18 and TRBJ1-3; TRBD1 matches at 7 bases. Germline lookup yields CDR1 KGHSH and CDR2 LQKENI. The CDR3 loop spans 16 amino acids. V dropped 2 bases and J dropped 2; count of bases not matched to a gene: 6. The CDR3 DNA sequence: TGTGCCAGCTCACCAAATGCCGGGACAGCTGGAAACACCATATATTTT. This translates into CASSPNAGTAGNTIYF.